The entry below describes one T cell receptor (beta chain). In the source study's methods: Researchers report that nucleated cell counts were estimated from reference gene primer amplification. Using immunoSEQ multiplex PCR, the repertoire was profiled, and TCRdb retains in-frame clones only, with some absent. V, J and clone size were drawn from that table, and D and trimming were deduced from the DNA. The sample has about 320,000 clones, approximately 85% seen once; the top ten hold about 7%. The entry originates in a study of blood T cell repertoires in COVID-19. Study information: From T cells, B-cell-depleted T cells, or PBMCs came the material, which was cDNA or gDNA.

The V end was cut by 2 bases, the J end by 5 bases, with 22 bases between. Germline V gives CDR1 SGHTA, CDR2 FQGNSA. The CDR3 extends over 18 amino acids. The receptor's source is a human donor in a cohort sampled during active COVID-19. What was sequenced was peripheral blood. This chain joins TRBV7-2 and TRBJ1-3, with a possible D match to TRBD1 (6 bases). The CDR3 DNA sequence: TGTGCCAGCAGCTTAAGGGTCCTGGACAGTTTGGGACGAAACACCATATATTTT. This encodes CASSLRVLDSLGRNTIYF.